This T cell receptor beta chain was observed in a study of T cell responses to AZD1222 COVID-19 vaccine. Study findings and constraints: Variant regions that are unmutated are reportedly the target of nearly half of spike-specific TCRs. It should be noted that donors were predominantly white British and more often female, and clonal diversity was possibly underestimated. Rises in breadth and depth of Spike-specific TCRs came after two AZD1222 doses.

Germline CDR1 reads SQVTM; CDR2 reads ANQGSEA. The CDR3 has 11 residues. V was clipped by 4 bases and J by 7 bases, with 10 bases between them. With regard to this clone: Its target is not known.

Sequencing used immunoSEQ multiplex PCR; TCRdb keeps in-frame clones, though not all of them. The table records roughly 150,000 clones, about 91% of them present only once. V is TRBV29-1 and J is TRBJ1-1; D remains ambiguous. Material: peripheral blood, obtained on day 0 of MenACWY control vaccination. The clonotype comes from an adult in good health. CDR3 in amino acids: CSVGYVGEAFF. The DNA of the CDR3 is TGCAGCGTTGGGTATGTAGGTGAAGCTTTCTTT.